The clone carrying this T cell receptor (beta chain) showed up many times. Its target is not known. The data belong to a study of T cells after yellow fever vaccination. One entry per CDR3 protein results from TCRdb running MiXCR on the 5' RACE reads. In the table there are more than 120,000 distinct CDR3 sequences, more than 6% of which are singletons. Germline V gene lookup returns CDR1 SGHTA and CDR2 FQGTGA. V shed 5 bases, J shed 9 bases, and the junction held 14 bases outside the gene matches. This CDR3 region has 17 residues. General study results and limits: Weaker in magnitude, the secondary response showed a faster peak on day 5 versus 15.

This specimen consisted of CD4+ T cells sorted from PBMCs, obtained 5 days after the yellow fever booster vaccination. The source is a man aged 25 to 40 who received the YFV17D yellow fever vaccine. The chain couples TRBV7-3 to TRBJ2-1; 12 nucleotides agree with TRBD1. The CDR3 coding sequence is TGTGCCAGCAGCCCCGGGACAGGGGGCGCTGGGGTCGGTGAGCAGTTCTTC. Amino acid sequence: CASSPGTGGAGVGEQFF.